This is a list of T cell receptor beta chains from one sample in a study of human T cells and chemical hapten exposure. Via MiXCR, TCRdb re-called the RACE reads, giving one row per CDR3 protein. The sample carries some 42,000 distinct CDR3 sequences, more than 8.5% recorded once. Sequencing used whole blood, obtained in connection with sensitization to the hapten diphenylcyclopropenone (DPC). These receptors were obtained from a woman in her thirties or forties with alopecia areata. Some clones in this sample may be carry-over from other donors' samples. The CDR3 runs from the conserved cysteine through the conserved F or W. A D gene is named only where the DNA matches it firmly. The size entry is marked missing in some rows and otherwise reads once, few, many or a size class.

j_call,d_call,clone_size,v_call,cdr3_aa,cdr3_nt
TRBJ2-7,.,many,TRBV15,CATSRDSGPSYEQYF,TGTGCCACCAGCAGAGATTCAGGGCCGTCATACGAGCAGTACTTC
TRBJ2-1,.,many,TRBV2,CASTELGGSYNEQFF,TGTGCCAGCACCGAATTGGGGGGATCCTACAATGAGCAGTTCTTC
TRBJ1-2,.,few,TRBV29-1,CSVEAQGRAYYGYTF,TGCAGCGTTGAAGCGCAGGGCAGGGCCTACTATGGCTACACCTTC
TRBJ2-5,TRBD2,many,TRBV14,CASSPIRLAGQETQYF,TGTGCCAGCAGCCCGATCCGACTAGCAGGACAAGAGACCCAGTACTTC
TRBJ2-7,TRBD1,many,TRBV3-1,CASSAGTGTYEQYF,TGTGCCAGCAGCGCCGGGACAGGGACCTACGAGCAGTACTTC
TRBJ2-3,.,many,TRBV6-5,CASSSTADTQYF,TGTGCCAGCAGTTCGACAGCAGATACGCAGTATTTT
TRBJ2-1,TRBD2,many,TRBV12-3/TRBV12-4,CASSLGSGGNEQFF,TGTGCCAGCAGTTTAGGGAGCGGGGGAAATGAGCAGTTCTTC
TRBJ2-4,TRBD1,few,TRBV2,CASSVTGGRGGADF,TGTGCCAGCAGTGTTACAGGGGGCCGAGGTGGCGCGGACTTC
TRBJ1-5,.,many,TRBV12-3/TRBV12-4,CASSLRGGLSHF,TGTGCCAGCAGTTTAAGGGGAGGGTTGTCGCATTTT
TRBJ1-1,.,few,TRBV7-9,CASRASREAFF,TGTGCCAGCAGGGCCTCCAGGGAGGCTTTCTTT
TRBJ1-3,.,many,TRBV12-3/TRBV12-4,CASRRGTGNTIYF,TGTGCCAGCAGGAGGGGTACTGGAAACACCATATATTTT
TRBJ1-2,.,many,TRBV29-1,CTYSDNYGYTF,TGCACCTATTCGGATAACTATGGCTACACCTTC
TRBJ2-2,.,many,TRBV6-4,CASRTDGLASTGELFF,TGTGCCAGCAGAACTGATGGGCTAGCCTCCACCGGGGAGCTGTTTTTT
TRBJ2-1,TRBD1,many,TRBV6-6,CASSFRDRPNEQFF,TGTGCCAGCAGTTTCCGGGACAGGCCCAATGAGCAGTTCTTC
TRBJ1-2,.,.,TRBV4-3,CASSQGLREGYTF,TGCGCCAGCAGCCAAGGTCTCAGGGAAGGCTACACCTTC
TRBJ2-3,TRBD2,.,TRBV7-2,CASSYQTSGGTDTQYF,TGTGCCAGCAGCTATCAGACTAGCGGGGGCACAGATACGCAGTATTTT
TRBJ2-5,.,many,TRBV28,CASSSGGERTQYF,TGTGCCAGCAGTTCGGGGGGCGAGAGGACCCAGTACTTC
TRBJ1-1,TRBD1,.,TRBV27,CASSLEVRGTEAFF,TGTGCCAGCAGTTTAGAAGTCAGGGGGACTGAAGCTTTCTTT
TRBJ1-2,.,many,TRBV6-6,CASSYSALEQGRGYTF,TGTGCCAGCAGTTACTCGGCTTTGGAACAGGGACGTGGCTACACCTTC
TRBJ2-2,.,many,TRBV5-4,CASSVDSTGELFF,TGTGCCAGCAGCGTCGACAGCACCGGGGAGCTGTTTTTT
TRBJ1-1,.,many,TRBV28,CASSSRSTEAFF,TGTGCCAGCAGCTCAAGGTCCACTGAAGCTTTCTTT
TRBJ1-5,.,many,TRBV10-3,CAISEASKAGNQPQHF,TGTGCCATCAGTGAGGCCTCGAAGGCTGGCAATCAGCCCCAGCATTTT
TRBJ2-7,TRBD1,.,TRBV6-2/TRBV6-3,CASSHRGQGDLHEQYF,TGTGCCAGCAGCCACCGGGGACAGGGGGATCTTCACGAGCAGTACTTC
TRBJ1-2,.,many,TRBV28,CASSPGGYGYTF,TGTGCCAGCAGTCCCGGGGGCTATGGCTACACCTTC
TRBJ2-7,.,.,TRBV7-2,CASSLAQAAQQYF,TGTGCCAGCAGCTTAGCGCAGGCAGCTCAGCAGTACTTC
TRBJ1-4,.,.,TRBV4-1,CASRTDEKLFF,TGCGCCAGCAGGACGGATGAAAAACTGTTTTTT
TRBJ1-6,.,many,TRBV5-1,CASSFGHNSPLHF,TGCGCCAGCAGCTTTGGGCATAATTCACCCCTCCACTTT
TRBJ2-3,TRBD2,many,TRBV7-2,CASSPSGGRTDTQYF,TGTGCCAGCAGCCCTAGCGGGGGCCGCACAGATACGCAGTATTTT
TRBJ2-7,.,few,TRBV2,CASRVEGKGSEQYF,TGTGCCAGCAGAGTAGAAGGGAAGGGGAGCGAGCAGTACTTC
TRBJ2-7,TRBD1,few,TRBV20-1,CSAGVRQGVAYEQYF,TGCAGTGCTGGCGTGAGACAGGGGGTGGCCTACGAGCAGTACTTC
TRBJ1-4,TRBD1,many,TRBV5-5,CASSLGFRTGSGEKLFF,TGTGCCAGCAGCCTGGGATTCCGGACAGGGAGTGGTGAAAAACTGTTTTTT
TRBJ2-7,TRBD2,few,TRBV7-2,CASSLVVTGTSGYEQYF,TGTGCCAGCAGCTTAGTAGTGACCGGGACTAGCGGTTACGAGCAGTACTTC
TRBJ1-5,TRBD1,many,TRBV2,CASSVGQEHQPQHF,TGTGCCAGCAGTGTCGGACAGGAACATCAGCCCCAGCATTTT
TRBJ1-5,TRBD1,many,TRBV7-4,CASSLLFIRDRDFGNQPQHF,TGTGCCAGCAGCTTACTATTTATTCGAGACAGGGACTTCGGGAATCAGCCCCAGCATTTT
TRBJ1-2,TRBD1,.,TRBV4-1,CASSHPDRDTYGYTF,TGCGCCAGCAGCCACCCGGACAGGGATACCTATGGCTACACCTTC
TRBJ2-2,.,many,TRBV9,CASSVDTGELFF,TGTGCCAGCAGCGTAGATACCGGGGAGCTGTTTTTT